Listed below are T cell receptor beta chains from one sample, sequenced in a study of blood T cells in healthy people across ages. TCRdb re-called the 5' RACE reads with MiXCR, one entry per CDR3 protein. Counted here are fewer than 2 million distinct CDR3 sequences, approximately 40% occurring once; the ten biggest clones make up roughly 23%. The sample comprised blood. The origin of the receptors is a human donor in good health. The CDR3 runs from the conserved cysteine through the conserved F or W. Fields, in order: clone size, V gene, D gene, J gene, CDR3 protein, CDR3 DNA. D genes are given only for firm matches. Size is stated for part of the rows, as once, few or many counts, or as a class when the clone is expanded.

>few|TRBV7-7|NA|TRBJ2-2
CASRQITGELFF
TGTGCCAGCAGACAGATCACCGGGGAGCTGTTTTTT
>NA|TRBV27|NA|TRBJ1-1
CASSFGGGGDEAFF
TGTGCCAGCAGTTTCGGTGGTGGCGGAGATGAAGCTTTCTTT
>once|TRBV7-2|TRBD1|TRBJ1-2
CASSPTDRVYGYTF
TGTGCCAGCAGCCCCACGGACAGGGTCTATGGCTACACCTTC
>NA|TRBV6-1|TRBD2|TRBJ2-3
CASSEAWGGTDTQYF
TGTGCCAGCAGTGAAGCGTGGGGGGGGACAGATACGCAGTATTTT
>once|TRBV28|NA|TRBJ2-5
CASNSLNWETQYF
TGTGCCAGCAACTCCTTAAATTGGGAGACCCAGTACTTC
>NA|TRBV7-3|TRBD2|TRBJ2-1
CASSPNGRAGGANEQFF
TGTGCCAGCAGCCCGAACGGTCGTGCGGGGGGGGCCAATGAGCAGTTCTTC
>NA|TRBV18|NA|TRBJ1-1
CASSPSLRAGQNTEAFF
TGTGCCAGCTCACCTTCGTTACGAGCAGGACAGAACACTGAAGCTTTCTTT
>few|TRBV7-3|NA|TRBJ2-1
CASSKGPEGSYNEQFF
TGTGCCAGCAGCAAGGGACCCGAAGGCTCCTACAATGAGCAGTTCTTC
>few|TRBV18|NA|TRBJ1-4
CASSPSGTSAEKLFF
TGTGCCAGCTCACCCTCGGGAACTTCGGCGGAAAAACTGTTTTTT
>NA|TRBV5-5|NA|TRBJ2-5
CASSLHSRTGQETQYF
TGTGCCAGCAGCTTACACTCCCGGACTGGCCAAGAGACCCAGTACTTC
>NA|TRBV9|TRBD1|TRBJ1-2
CASSGDRGLGYTF
TGTGCCAGCAGCGGAGACAGGGGTCTTGGCTACACCTTC
>NA|TRBV5-1|NA|TRBJ2-7
CASSPGTSRTYEQYF
TGCGCCAGCAGCCCAGGGACAAGTCGCACCTACGAGCAGTACTTC
>few|TRBV6-5|TRBD1|TRBJ1-2
CASGFDRALGGYTF
TGTGCCAGCGGTTTTGACAGGGCCCTGGGAGGCTACACCTTC
>few|TRBV24-1|NA|TRBJ2-7
CATRESGGHEQYF
TGTGCCACCAGGGAAAGTGGAGGCCACGAGCAGTACTTC
>NA|TRBV20-1|NA|TRBJ2-6
CSARDTRGSASGANVLTF
TGCAGTGCTAGAGACACCCGGGGCTCGGCCTCTGGGGCCAACGTCCTGACTTTC
>NA|TRBV4-3|NA|TRBJ2-4
CASSQDEGVFVRQYF
TGCGCCAGCAGCCAAGATGAGGGCGTCTTTGTTCGGCAGTACTTC
>NA|TRBV4-2|TRBD2|TRBJ2-3
CASSQDLAGGQDTQYF
TGTGCCAGCAGCCAAGATCTAGCGGGGGGCCAAGATACGCAGTATTTT
>many|TRBV4-3|NA|TRBJ2-1
CASSQSLITNNEQFF
TGCGCCAGCAGCCAATCCTTAATAACCAACAATGAGCAGTTCTTC
>few|TRBV28|NA|TRBJ2-7
CASSSPATEQYF
TGTGCCAGCAGTTCACCGGCGACAGAGCAGTACTTC
>NA|TRBV4-1|NA|TRBJ2-1
CAGDNRGASEQFF
TGCGCCGGCGACAACCGGGGGGCGTCGGAGCAGTTCTTC
>few|TRBV4-1|NA|TRBJ1-2
CASSQDIGAGRGYTF
TGCGCCAGCAGCCAAGATATCGGGGCCGGCAGGGGCTACACCTTC
>few|TRBV20-1|NA|TRBJ2-7
CSARDPRRNSYEQYF
TGCAGTGCTAGAGATCCCCGGAGAAACTCCTACGAGCAGTACTTC